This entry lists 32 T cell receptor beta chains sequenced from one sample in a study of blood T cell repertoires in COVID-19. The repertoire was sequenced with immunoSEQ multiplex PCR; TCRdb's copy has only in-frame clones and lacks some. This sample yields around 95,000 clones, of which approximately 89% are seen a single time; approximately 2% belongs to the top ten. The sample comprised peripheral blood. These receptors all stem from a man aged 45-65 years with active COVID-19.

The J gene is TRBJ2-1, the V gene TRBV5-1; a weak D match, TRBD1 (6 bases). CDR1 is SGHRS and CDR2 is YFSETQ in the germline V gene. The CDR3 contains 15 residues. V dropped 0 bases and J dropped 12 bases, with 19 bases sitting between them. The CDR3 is CASSLAGQGKSGQFF. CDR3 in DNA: TGCGCCAGCAGCTTGGCGGGACAAGGAAAGTCGGGGCAGTTCTTC.

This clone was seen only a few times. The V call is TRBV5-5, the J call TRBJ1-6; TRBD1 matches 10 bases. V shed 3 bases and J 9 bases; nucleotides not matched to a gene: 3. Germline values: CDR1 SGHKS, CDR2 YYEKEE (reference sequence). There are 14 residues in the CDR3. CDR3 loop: CASSWGQGTSPLHF. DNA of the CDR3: TGTGCCAGCAGCTGGGGACAGGGGACTTCACCCCTCCACTTT. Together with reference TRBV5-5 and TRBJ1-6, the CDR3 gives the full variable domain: DAGVTQSPTHLIKTRGQQVTLRCSPISGHKSVSWYQQVLGQGPQFIFQYYEKEERGRGNFPDRFSARQFPNYSSELNVNALLLGDSALYLCASSWGQGTSPLHFGNGTRLTVT.

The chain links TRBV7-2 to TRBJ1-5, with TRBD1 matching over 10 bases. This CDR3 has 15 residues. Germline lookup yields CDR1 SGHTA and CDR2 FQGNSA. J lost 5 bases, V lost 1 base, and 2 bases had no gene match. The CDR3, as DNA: TGTGCCAGCAGCTTAGGACAGGGGGCCTATCAGCCCCAGCATTTT. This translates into CASSLGQGAYQPQHF.

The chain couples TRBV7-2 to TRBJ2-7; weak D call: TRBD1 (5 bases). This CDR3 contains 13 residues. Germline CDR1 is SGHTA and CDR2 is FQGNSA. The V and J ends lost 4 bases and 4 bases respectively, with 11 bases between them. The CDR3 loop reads CASSSPTGYEQYF. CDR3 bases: TGTGCCAGCAGCTCACCCACAGGTTACGAGCAGTACTTC.

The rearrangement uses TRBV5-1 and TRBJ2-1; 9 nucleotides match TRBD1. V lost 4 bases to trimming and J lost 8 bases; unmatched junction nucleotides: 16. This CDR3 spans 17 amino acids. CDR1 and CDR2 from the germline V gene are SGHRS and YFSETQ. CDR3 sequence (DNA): TGCGCCAGCAGCCCACCGCTGGGGACAGGGAAAATCGATGAGCAGTTCTTC. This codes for CASSPPLGTGKIDEQFF.

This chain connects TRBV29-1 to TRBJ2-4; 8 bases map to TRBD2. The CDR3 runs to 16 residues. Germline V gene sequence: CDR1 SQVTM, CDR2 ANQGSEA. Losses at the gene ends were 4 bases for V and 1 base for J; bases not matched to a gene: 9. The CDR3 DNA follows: TGCAGCGTTGTCGGGGGGGCCTCCCTCGCCAAAAACATTCAGTACTTC. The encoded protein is CSVVGGASLAKNIQYF.

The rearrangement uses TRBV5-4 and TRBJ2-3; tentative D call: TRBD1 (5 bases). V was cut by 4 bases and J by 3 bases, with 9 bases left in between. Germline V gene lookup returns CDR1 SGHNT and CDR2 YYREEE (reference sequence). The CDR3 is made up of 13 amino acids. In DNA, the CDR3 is TGTGCCAGCAGCCGACAGAGTACAGATACGCAGTATTTT. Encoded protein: CASSRQSTDTQYF.

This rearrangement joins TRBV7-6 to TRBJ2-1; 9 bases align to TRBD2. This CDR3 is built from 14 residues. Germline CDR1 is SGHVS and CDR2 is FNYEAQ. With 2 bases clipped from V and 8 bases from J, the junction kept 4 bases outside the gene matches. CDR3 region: CASSLKAGGDEQFF. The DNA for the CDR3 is TGTGCCAGCAGCTTAAAAGCGGGAGGCGATGAGCAGTTCTTC.

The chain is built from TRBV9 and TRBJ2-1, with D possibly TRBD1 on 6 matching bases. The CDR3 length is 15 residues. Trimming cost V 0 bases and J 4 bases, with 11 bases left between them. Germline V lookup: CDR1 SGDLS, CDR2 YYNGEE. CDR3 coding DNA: TGTGCCAGCAGCGTAGTTCCCAGGGGTTACAATGAGCAGTTCTTC. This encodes CASSVVPRGYNEQFF. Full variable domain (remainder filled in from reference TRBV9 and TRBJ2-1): DSGVTQTPKHLITATGQRVTLRCSPRSGDLSVYWYQQSLDQGLQFLIQYYNGEERAKGNILERFSAQQFPDLHSELNLSSLELGDSALYFCASSVVPRGYNEQFFGPGTRLTVL.

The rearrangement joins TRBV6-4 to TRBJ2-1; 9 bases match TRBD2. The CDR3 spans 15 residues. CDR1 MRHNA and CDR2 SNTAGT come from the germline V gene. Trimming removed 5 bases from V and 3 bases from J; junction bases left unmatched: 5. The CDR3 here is CASSIAGASYNEQFF. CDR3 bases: TGTGCCAGCAGTATAGCGGGAGCGAGCTACAATGAGCAGTTCTTC.

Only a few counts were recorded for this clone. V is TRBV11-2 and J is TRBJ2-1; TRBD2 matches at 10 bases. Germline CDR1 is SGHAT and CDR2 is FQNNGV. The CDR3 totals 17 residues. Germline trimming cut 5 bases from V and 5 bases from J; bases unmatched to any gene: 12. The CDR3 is CASSARLAGGVNNEQFF. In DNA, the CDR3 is TGTGCCAGCAGCGCCCGGTTAGCGGGGGGCGTTAACAATGAGCAGTTCTTC.

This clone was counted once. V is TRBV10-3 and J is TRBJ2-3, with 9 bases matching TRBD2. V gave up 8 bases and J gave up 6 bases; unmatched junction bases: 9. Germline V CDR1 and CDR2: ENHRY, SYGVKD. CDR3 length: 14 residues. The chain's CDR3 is CAIASGTSFDTQYF. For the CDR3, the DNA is TGTGCCATCGCATCCGGGACTAGCTTTGATACGCAGTATTTT.

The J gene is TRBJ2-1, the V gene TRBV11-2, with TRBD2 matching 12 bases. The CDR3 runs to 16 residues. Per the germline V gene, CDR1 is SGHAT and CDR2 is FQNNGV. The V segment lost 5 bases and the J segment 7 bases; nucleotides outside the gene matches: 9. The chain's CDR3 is CASSPLAGGPRNEQFF. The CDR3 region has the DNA TGTGCCAGCAGCCCTCTAGCGGGAGGGCCAAGGAATGAGCAGTTCTTC.

The CDR3 DNA reads as TGTGCCAGCAGCCAAGATGCGTCGTGGGCCAACAATGAGCAGTTCTTC. This translates into CASSQDASWANNEQFF. This chain joins TRBV3-1 (or the pseudogene TRBV3-2) and TRBJ2-1; D call uncertain. The CDR3 consists of 16 residues. Germline loops: CDR1 LGHDT, CDR2 YNNKEL (reference sequence). The ends were cut back, 0 bases at V and 5 bases at J, with 14 bases in the middle.

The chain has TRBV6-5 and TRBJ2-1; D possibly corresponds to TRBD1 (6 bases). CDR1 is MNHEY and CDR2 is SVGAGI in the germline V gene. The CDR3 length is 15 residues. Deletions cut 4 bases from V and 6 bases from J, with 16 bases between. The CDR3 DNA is TGTGCCAGCAGTTCCACAGGGATCCGTTTCAATGAGCAGTTCTTC. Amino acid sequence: CASSSTGIRFNEQFF.

CDR3 sequence reads: CASSQSDSYNEQFF. CDR3 in DNA: TGCGCCAGCAGTCAATCTGACTCTTACAATGAGCAGTTCTTC. The chain joins TRBV23-1 to TRBJ2-1; D is uncertain. TRBV23-1 is flagged as an ORF with uncertain function. V gave up 0 bases and J gave up 4 bases, with 7 bases separating them. The CDR3 is 14 amino acids.

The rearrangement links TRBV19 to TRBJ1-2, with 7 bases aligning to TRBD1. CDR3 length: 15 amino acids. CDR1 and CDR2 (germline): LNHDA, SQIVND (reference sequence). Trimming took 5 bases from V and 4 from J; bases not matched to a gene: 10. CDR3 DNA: TGTGCCAGTAGTGTTTCCCGAGGACAGGCCTATGGCTACACCTTC. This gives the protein CASSVSRGQAYGYTF. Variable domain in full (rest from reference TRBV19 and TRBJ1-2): DGGITQSPKYLFRKEGQNVTLSCEQNLNHDAMYWYRQDPGQGLRLIYYSQIVNDFQKGDIAEGYSVSREKKESFPLTVTSAQKNPTAFYLCASSVSRGQAYGYTFGSGTRLTVV.

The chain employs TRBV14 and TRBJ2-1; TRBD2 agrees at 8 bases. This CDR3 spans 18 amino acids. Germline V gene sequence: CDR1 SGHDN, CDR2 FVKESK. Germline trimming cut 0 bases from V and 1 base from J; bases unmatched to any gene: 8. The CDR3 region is CASSQDSLAGFSYNEQFF. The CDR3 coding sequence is TGTGCCAGCAGCCAAGATAGTCTAGCGGGCTTTTCCTACAATGAGCAGTTCTTC.

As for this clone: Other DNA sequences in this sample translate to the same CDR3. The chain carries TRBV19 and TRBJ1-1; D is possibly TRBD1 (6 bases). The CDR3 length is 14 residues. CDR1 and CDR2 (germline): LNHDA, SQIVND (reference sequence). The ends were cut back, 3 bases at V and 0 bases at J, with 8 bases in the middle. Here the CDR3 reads CASSIGTLNTEAFF. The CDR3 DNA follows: TGTGCCAGTAGTATTGGGACACTGAACACTGAAGCTTTCTTT.

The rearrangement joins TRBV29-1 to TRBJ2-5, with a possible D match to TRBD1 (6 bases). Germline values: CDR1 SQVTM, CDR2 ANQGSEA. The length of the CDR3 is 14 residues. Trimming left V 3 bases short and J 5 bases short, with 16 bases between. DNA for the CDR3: TGCAGCGTTGACGTGGGACACCTATGGGAGACCCAGTACTTC. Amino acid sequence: CSVDVGHLWETQYF.

The chain's CDR3 is CSARQKETQYF. CDR3 in DNA: TGCAGTGCTAGACAGAAAGAGACCCAGTACTTC. The genes are TRBV20-1 and TRBJ2-5; no definite D call. Germline CDR1 reads DFQATT; CDR2 reads SNEGSKA (reference sequence). The CDR3 totals 11 residues. V was cut by 2 bases and J by 3 bases, with 4 bases left in between.

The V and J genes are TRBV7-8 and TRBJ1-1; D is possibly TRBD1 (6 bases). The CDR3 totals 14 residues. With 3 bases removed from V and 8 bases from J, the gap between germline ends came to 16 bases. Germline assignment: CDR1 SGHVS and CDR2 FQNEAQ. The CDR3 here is CASSFSTRTVEAFF. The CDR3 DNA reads TGTGCCAGCAGCTTCTCAACCAGGACAGTCGAAGCTTTCTTT.

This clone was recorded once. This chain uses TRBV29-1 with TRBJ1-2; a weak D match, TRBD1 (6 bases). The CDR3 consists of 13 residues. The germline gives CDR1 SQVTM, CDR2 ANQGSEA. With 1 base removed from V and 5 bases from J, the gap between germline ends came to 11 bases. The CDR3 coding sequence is TGCAGCGTTGAAGGGACAGACAATTATGGCTACACCTTC. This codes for CSVEGTDNYGYTF.

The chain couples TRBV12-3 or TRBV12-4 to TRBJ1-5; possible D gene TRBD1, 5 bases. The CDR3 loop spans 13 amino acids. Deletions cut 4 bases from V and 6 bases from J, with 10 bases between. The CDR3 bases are TGTGCCAGCAGTTCCACAGGCCTTCAGCCCCAGCATTTT. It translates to CASSSTGLQPQHF.

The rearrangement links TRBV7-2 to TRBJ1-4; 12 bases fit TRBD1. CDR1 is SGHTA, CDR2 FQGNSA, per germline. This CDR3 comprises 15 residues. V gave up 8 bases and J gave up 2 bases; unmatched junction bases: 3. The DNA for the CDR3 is TGTGCCAGCCGGGACAGGGGGCATACTAATGAAAAACTGTTTTTT. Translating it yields CASRDRGHTNEKLFF.

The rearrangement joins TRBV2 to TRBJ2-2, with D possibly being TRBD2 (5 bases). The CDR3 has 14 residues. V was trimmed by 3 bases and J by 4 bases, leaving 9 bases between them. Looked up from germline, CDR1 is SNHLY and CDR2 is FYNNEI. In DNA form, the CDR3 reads TGTGCCAGCAGTGACTTCCGGGGCACCGGGGAGCTGTTTTTT. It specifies CASSDFRGTGELFF.

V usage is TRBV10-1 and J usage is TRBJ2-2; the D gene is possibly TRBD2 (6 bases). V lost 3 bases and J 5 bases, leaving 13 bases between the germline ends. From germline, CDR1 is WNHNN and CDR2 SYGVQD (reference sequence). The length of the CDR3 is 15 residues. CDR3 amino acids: CASSDRRDRTGELFF. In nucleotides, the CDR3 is TGCGCCAGCAGTGATAGGAGGGATCGTACCGGGGAGCTGTTTTTT.

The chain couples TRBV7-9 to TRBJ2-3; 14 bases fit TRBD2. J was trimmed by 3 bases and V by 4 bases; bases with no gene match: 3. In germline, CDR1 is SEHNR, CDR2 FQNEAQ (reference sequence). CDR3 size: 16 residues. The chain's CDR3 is CASSYGTSGSTDTQYF. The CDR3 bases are TGTGCCAGCAGCTACGGGACTAGCGGGAGTACAGATACGCAGTATTTT.

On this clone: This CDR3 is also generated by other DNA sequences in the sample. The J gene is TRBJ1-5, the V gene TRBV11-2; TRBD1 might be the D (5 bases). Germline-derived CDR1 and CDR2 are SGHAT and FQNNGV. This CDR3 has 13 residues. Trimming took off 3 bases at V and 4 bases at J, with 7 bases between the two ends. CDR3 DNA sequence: TGTGCCAGCAGCTTTAGGGGAAATCAGCCCCAGCATTTT. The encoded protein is CASSFRGNQPQHF.

The chain's CDR3 is CASSIREGLAGGNEQFF. In nucleotides, the CDR3 is TGTGCCAGTAGTATCCGCGAGGGGCTAGCGGGGGGGAATGAGCAGTTCTTC. J is TRBJ2-1 and V is TRBV19, with 12 nucleotides matching TRBD2. Germline values: CDR1 LNHDA, CDR2 SQIVND (reference sequence). The CDR3 spans 17 residues. V lost 3 bases to trimming and J lost 7 bases; unmatched junction nucleotides: 10.

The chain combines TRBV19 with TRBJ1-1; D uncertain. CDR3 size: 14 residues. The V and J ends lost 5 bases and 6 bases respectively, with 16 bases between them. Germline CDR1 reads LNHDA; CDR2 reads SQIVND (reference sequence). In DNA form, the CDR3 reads TGTGCCAGTAGTGCTCCGACCCGGGTCCCTGAAGCTTTCTTT. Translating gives CASSAPTRVPEAFF.

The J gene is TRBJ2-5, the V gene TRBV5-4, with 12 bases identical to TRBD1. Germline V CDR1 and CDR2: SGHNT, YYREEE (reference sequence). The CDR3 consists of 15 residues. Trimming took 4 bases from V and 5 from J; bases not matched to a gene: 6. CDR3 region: CASSAGTGGFETQYF. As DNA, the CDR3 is TGTGCCAGCAGCGCCGGGACAGGGGGCTTCGAGACCCAGTACTTC.